These 25 T cell receptor beta chains were all obtained from the same sample, sequenced in a study of CXCR3-negative and CXCR3-positive naive CD8 T cells. General study results and limits: Researchers report that CXCR3-positive naive cells carry more hydrophobic TRB CDR3s than CXCR3-negative naive cells.

These receptors lack a known antigen. In preparing the TRB cDNA libraries, 5' RACE with UMI labels was used. TCRdb reanalyzed the 5' RACE reads, giving one entry per CDR3 protein sequence and no DNA. This sample carries approximately 100,000 distinct CDR3 sequences, with about 0.34% going to the ten biggest clones. The sequenced sample was naive CXCR3+ CD8+ T cells from blood. Subset of the sample: CD45RO-CCR7+CD27+CD95- naive CD8+ T cells expressing CXCR3 (TNR3+). The receptors stem from a human donor in good health. Some clones in this sample may be carry-over from other donors' samples.

CDR3: CASSYSTAGELFF. The chain uses TRBV6-5 and TRBJ2-2. The length of the CDR3 is 13 residues. CDR1 and CDR2 (germline): MNHEY, SVGAGI.

The rearrangement links TRBV19 to TRBJ1-1. The CDR3 is made up of 11 amino acids. Germline loops: CDR1 LNHDA, CDR2 SQIVND (reference sequence). CDR3 residues: CASSQFTEAFF.

The J gene is TRBJ2-7, the V gene TRBV5-1. This CDR3 comprises 13 residues. Germline lookup yields CDR1 SGHRS and CDR2 YFSETQ. The CDR3 loop is CASSLGGTYEQYF.

The genes are TRBV4-1 and TRBJ2-1; the TRBD2 assignment by TCRdb is unverifiable without DNA. The CDR3 is made up of 17 amino acids. Germline lookup yields CDR1 MGHRA and CDR2 YSYEKL. The CDR3 region is CASSQDTIRGAGDEQFF.

This chain links TRBV29-1 with TRBJ2-7; as DNA is missing, the TRBD1 call by TCRdb cannot be tested. The length of the CDR3 is 14 residues. Germline V lookup: CDR1 SQVTM, CDR2 ANQGSEA. This CDR3 reads CSVEDRGGNYEQYF.

This chain connects TRBV28 to TRBJ2-3; TCRdb gives TRBD1 as the D gene, but with no DNA this cannot be confirmed. This CDR3 comprises 19 residues. The germline V gene has CDR1 MDHEN and CDR2 SYDVKM. CDR3 sequence reads: CASSLIFSGSRDPTDTQYF.

This rearrangement joins TRBV4-1 to TRBJ2-7; there is no DNA to check the TCRdb D call of TRBD1. Looked up from germline, CDR1 is MGHRA and CDR2 is YSYEKL. This CDR3 has 16 residues. Here the CDR3 reads CASSQLSGTSAYEQYF.

This chain joins TRBV7-8 and TRBJ2-1; TCRdb names TRBD1, which stays unverified in the absence of DNA. The CDR3 covers 16 residues. From germline, CDR1 is SGHVS and CDR2 FQNEAQ. The CDR3: CASSSFSGGTDNEQFF.

This rearrangement joins TRBV4-1 to TRBJ2-3; TCRdb names TRBD1, which stays unverified in the absence of DNA. This CDR3 is built from 18 residues. The germline gives CDR1 MGHRA, CDR2 YSYEKL. CDR3 sequence: CASCQESFTPGVTDTQYF.

The chain has TRBV7-8 and TRBJ2-3; the TCRdb call, TRBD1, lacks DNA for checking. The germline V gene encodes CDR1 SGHVS and CDR2 FQNEAQ. CDR3 length: 17 amino acids. The CDR3: CASSAISGRVGTDTQYF.

The rearrangement uses TRBV6-6 and TRBJ2-7; TCRdb gives TRBD2 as the D gene, but with no DNA this cannot be confirmed. From germline, CDR1 is MNHNY and CDR2 SVGAGI (reference sequence). The CDR3 extends over 16 amino acids. The CDR3 region is CASSAVRALAPYEQYF.

V gene TRBV6-5 combines with J gene TRBJ2-5; absent DNA, TCRdb's TRBD2 call cannot be checked. CDR3 length equals 14 residues. The germline V gene encodes CDR1 MNHEY and CDR2 SVGAGI. CDR3 region: CASSYSTPSETQYF.

The rearrangement joins TRBV7-2 to TRBJ2-3; TCRdb names TRBD2, which stays unverified in the absence of DNA. Germline CDR1 reads SGHTA; CDR2 reads FQGNSA. This CDR3 has 16 residues. The CDR3 protein is CASSQGTSGLTDTQYF. Using reference TRBV7-2 and TRBJ2-3 for the parts outside the CDR3, the full variable domain is GAGVSQSPSNKVTEKGKDVELRCDPISGHTALYWYRQSLGQGLEFLIYFQGNSAPDKSGLPSDRFSAERTGGSVSTLTIQRTQQEDSAVYLCASSQGTSGLTDTQYFGPGTRLTVL.

The J gene is TRBJ1-5, the V gene TRBV16; with no DNA, the TCRdb D assignment of TRBD1 cannot be verified. In germline, CDR1 is KGHSY, CDR2 FQNENV. The CDR3 totals 15 residues. CDR3: CASSQYRGQFQPQHF.

The chain links TRBV28 to TRBJ2-7. CDR1 is MDHEN and CDR2 is SYDVKM in the germline V gene. This CDR3 contains 13 residues. CDR3 amino acids: CASSLTPFYEQYF. Variable domain in full (rest from reference TRBV28 and TRBJ2-7): DVKVTQSSRYLVKRTGEKVFLECVQDMDHENMFWYRQDPGLGLRLIYFSYDVKMKEKGDIPEGYSVSREKKERFSLILESASTNQTSMYLCASSLTPFYEQYFGPGTRLTVT.

V gene TRBV4-3 combines with J gene TRBJ2-4; TCRdb gives TRBD2 as the D gene, but with no DNA this cannot be confirmed. CDR3 length: 18 residues. The germline gives CDR1 LGHNA, CDR2 YSLEER. The CDR3 loop is CASSQDEGTSRAKNIQYF.

The rearrangement joins TRBV13 to TRBJ2-1. This CDR3 comprises 12 residues. Per germline, CDR1 PRHDT and CDR2 FYEKMQ (reference sequence). The CDR3 region is CASSFRAHEQFF. Filled out from reference TRBV13 and TRBJ2-1, the complete variable domain reads AAGVIQSPRHLIKEKRETATLKCYPIPRHDTVYWYQQGPGQDPQFLISFYEKMQSDKGSIPDRFSAQQFSDYHSELNMSSLELGDSALYFCASSFRAHEQFFGPGTRLTVL.

The rearrangement links TRBV2 to TRBJ2-7; TCRdb returns TRBD2, unconfirmable since there is no DNA. The CDR3 has 14 amino acids. The germline gives CDR1 SNHLY, CDR2 FYNNEI. Here the CDR3 reads CASSGTSGSNEQYF.

The gene calls are TRBV5-1 and TRBJ2-7. Germline V gene sequence: CDR1 SGHRS, CDR2 YFSETQ. The CDR3 has 14 residues. CDR3 amino acids: CASSLDSPSYEQYF.

The chain combines TRBV29-1 with TRBJ2-7. This CDR3 is 11 amino acids long. The germline V gene has CDR1 SQVTM and CDR2 ANQGSEA. The CDR3 protein is CTVEDTREQYF.

This chain joins TRBV19 and TRBJ2-1. Germline V CDR1 and CDR2: LNHDA, SQIVND (reference sequence). The CDR3 spans 15 residues. CDR3 loop: CASSAGWSSYNEQFF. The full variable domain, its missing parts supplied by reference TRBV19 and TRBJ2-1, is DGGITQSPKYLFRKEGQNVTLSCEQNLNHDAMYWYRQDPGQGLRLIYYSQIVNDFQKGDIAEGYSVSREKKESFPLTVTSAQKNPTAFYLCASSAGWSSYNEQFFGPGTRLTVL.

This chain joins TRBV13 and TRBJ2-1. Germline V gives CDR1 PRHDT, CDR2 FYEKMQ (reference sequence). The CDR3 sequence is 13 residues long. The CDR3 loop is CASSQSPYNEQFF.

The genes are TRBV28 and TRBJ2-5. Germline assignment: CDR1 MDHEN and CDR2 SYDVKM. The CDR3 has 16 residues. CDR3 amino acids: CASSLGPLGNQETQYF.

This chain uses TRBV7-9 with TRBJ2-5. This CDR3 is 13 amino acids long. CDR1 and CDR2 (germline): SEHNR, FQNEAQ (reference sequence). The CDR3 loop reads CASSFITTETQYF.

The chain combines TRBV30 with TRBJ1-6; TCRdb returns TRBD1, unconfirmable since there is no DNA. The germline gives CDR1 GTSNPN, CDR2 SVGIG (reference sequence). The CDR3 totals 14 residues. Here the CDR3 reads CAYTAGTGNSPLHF.